The 19 T cell receptor beta chains below all came from one sample that was sequenced in a study of cytomegalovirus exposure and HLA in healthy donors. PCR employed 60 Vbeta and 13 Jbeta primers. Assay: immunoSEQ multiplex PCR; the TCRdb copy retains only in-frame clones and omits some. The sample lists 90,000 to 140,000 clones; 12% to 15% were seen once. The sequenced sample consisted of PBMCs. The receptors originated from a female donor in good health and CMV-seronegative.

This clone has more than one count but fewer than ten. V and J are TRBV2 and TRBJ2-1, with D unresolved. Trimming shortened V by 2 bases and J by 6 bases, and 11 bases separated the two germline ends. The CDR3 contains 14 residues. Germline assignment: CDR1 SNHLY and CDR2 FYNNEI. CDR3 residues: CASSESGAVNEQFF. CDR3 bases: TGTGCCAGCAGTGAATCAGGCGCCGTCAATGAGCAGTTCTTC. The complete variable domain, with remaining parts taken from reference TRBV2 and TRBJ2-1, reads EPEVTQTPSHQVTQMGQEVILRCVPISNHLYFYWYRQILGQKVEFLVSFYNNEISEKSEIFDDQFSVERPDGSNFTLKIRSTKLEDSAMYFCASSESGAVNEQFFGPGTRLTVL.

This clone was detected a few times. CDR3 residues: CASSYIRDRGKNEQFF. For the CDR3, the DNA is TGTGCCAGCAGCTACATCCGGGACAGGGGGAAGAATGAGCAGTTCTTC. The chain recombines TRBV7-9 with TRBJ2-1; 11 nucleotides agree with TRBD1. The trim removed 4 bases at V and 7 bases at J, leaving 9 bases unmatched. The CDR3 contains 16 residues. Germline assignment: CDR1 SEHNR and CDR2 FQNEAQ (reference sequence).

The chain couples TRBV5-6 to TRBJ1-2; D uncertain. Per the germline V gene, CDR1 is SGHDT and CDR2 is YYEEEE. The CDR3 spans 14 residues. V was clipped by 1 base and J by 0 bases, with 7 bases between them. CDR3 in amino acids: CASSLIQTNYGYTF. DNA for the CDR3: TGTGCCAGCAGCTTGATACAGACTAACTATGGCTACACCTTC.

This rearrangement joins TRBV2 to TRBJ1-5; D is possibly TRBD1 (5 bases). CDR1 and CDR2 (germline): SNHLY, FYNNEI. Between the trimmed V and J ends, which lost 6 bases and 1 base, there was a span of 13 bases. The CDR3 runs to 15 residues. The CDR3 loop reads CASSWGPPSNQPQHF. CDR3 coding DNA: TGTGCCAGCAGCTGGGGCCCTCCAAGCAATCAGCCCCAGCATTTT.

This rearrangement joins TRBV4-2 to TRBJ2-5; 10 bases are a match to TRBD2. CDR1 and CDR2 from the germline V gene are LGHNA and YNFKEQ. J gave up 5 bases and V 4 bases, and 7 bases lay outside the gene matches. The CDR3 is 15 residues long. CDR3 protein: CASSPQAGGPETQYF. CDR3 bases: TGTGCCAGCAGCCCACAAGCGGGAGGGCCGGAGACCCAGTACTTC.

The chain recombines TRBV7-2 with TRBJ2-3; D remains unclear. V lost 1 base and J lost 3, with 11 bases in between. Germline V gives CDR1 SGHTA, CDR2 FQGNSA. This CDR3 spans 15 amino acids. CDR3 in amino acids: CASSLDGLGTDTQYF. The CDR3 DNA reads TGTGCCAGCAGCTTAGATGGCCTAGGAACAGATACGCAGTATTTT. The variable domain in full, completed from reference TRBV7-2 and TRBJ2-3, reads GAGVSQSPSNKVTEKGKDVELRCDPISGHTALYWYRQSLGQGLEFLIYFQGNSAPDKSGLPSDRFSAERTGGSVSTLTIQRTQQEDSAVYLCASSLDGLGTDTQYFGPGTRLTVL.

This clone appeared a few times. This rearrangement joins TRBV19 to TRBJ1-5; no definite D call. CDR1 is LNHDA and CDR2 is SQIVND in the germline V gene (reference sequence). V lost 2 bases and J 7 bases, leaving 12 bases between the germline ends. The CDR3 loop spans 14 amino acids. Written as DNA, the CDR3 is TGTGCCAGTAGTATATCACCGTCACTCCAGCCCCAGCATTTT. Its translation: CASSISPSLQPQHF.

The chain joins TRBV27 to TRBJ1-6, with no clear D. V lost 3 bases and J lost 6, with 9 bases in between. Germline assignment: CDR1 MNHEY and CDR2 SMNVEV (reference sequence). The CDR3 is 14 amino acids. The CDR3 region has the DNA TGTGCCAGCAGTTTCGGGCGGGTTAATTCACCCCTCCACTTT. The encoded protein is CASSFGRVNSPLHF.

Points on this clone: One junction end disagrees with the germline gene, perhaps due to a read error. The rearrangement joins TRBV5-1 to TRBJ1-5, with 8 bases that match TRBD1. The CDR3 runs 15 residues. Per the germline V gene, CDR1 is SGHRS and CDR2 is YFSETQ. CDR3 loop: CASSLGQDSNQPQHF. Here the CDR3 DNA reads TGCGCCAGCAGTTTGGGACAGGATAGCAATCAGCCCCAGCATTTT.

In its sample, this clone was seen a few times. This chain connects TRBV29-1 to TRBJ2-1; 10 bases map to TRBD2. Germline lookup yields CDR1 SQVTM and CDR2 ANQGSEA. The CDR3 runs to 15 residues. V trimming: 1 base; J trimming: 3 bases; junction bases outside the gene matches: 3. In DNA form, the CDR3 reads TGCAGCGTTGAAGGGGTAGCGGGAGGCTACAATGAGCAGTTCTTC. As protein: CSVEGVAGGYNEQFF.

The gene calls are TRBV7-2 and TRBJ1-1; D might be TRBD1 (6 bases). The CDR3 sequence is 14 residues long. V was clipped by 4 bases and J by 7 bases, with 16 bases between them. Germline V lookup: CDR1 SGHTA, CDR2 FQGNSA. The CDR3 loop is CASSWKQGRDEAFF. The CDR3 nucleotides are TGTGCCAGCAGCTGGAAACAGGGTAGGGATGAAGCTTTCTTT.

This clone was detected a few times. CDR3 residues: CASNLDRGHKTQYF. For the CDR3, the DNA is TGTGCCAGCAACCTGGACAGGGGGCATAAGACCCAGTACTTC. The chain joins TRBV6-1 to TRBJ2-5, with 11 nucleotides matching TRBD1. The CDR3 length is 14 residues. Germline V gene lookup returns CDR1 MNHNS and CDR2 SASEGT. Unmatched junction bases numbered 7, after V lost 7 bases and J lost 6 bases.

With respect to this clone: The sample contains more than one DNA sequence encoding this CDR3. The gene calls are TRBV30 and TRBJ2-1; tentative D call: TRBD2 (5 bases). V shed 0 bases and J shed 5 bases, with 11 bases lying between them. This CDR3 contains 14 residues. Germline CDR1 and CDR2: GTSNPN and SVGIG (reference sequence). The chain's CDR3 is CAWSVRLADNEQFF. The CDR3, as DNA: TGTGCCTGGAGTGTAAGGCTAGCTGACAATGAGCAGTTCTTC.

CDR3 protein: CASSLWPPGRESVGNVLTF. In DNA, the CDR3 is TGTGCCAGCAGTTTATGGCCCCCAGGGCGGGAGAGTGTGGGCAACGTCCTGACTTTC. The chain links TRBV28 to TRBJ2-6; 7 nucleotides align to TRBD2. Germline V gene sequence: CDR1 MDHEN, CDR2 SYDVKM. After removal of 0 bases from V and 9 bases from J, the junction contained 17 bases not matched to a gene. The CDR3 length is 19 residues.

The chain is built from TRBV15 and TRBJ1-2, with D possibly TRBD1 on 6 matching bases. The CDR3 consists of 16 residues. Trimming took 0 bases from V and 6 from J, leaving 17 bases between them. Germline CDR1 and CDR2: LNHNV and YYDKDF (reference sequence). The CDR3 nucleotides are TGTGCCACCAGCAGAGAACCCACAGGGATCTTGGATGGCTACACCTTC. Protein sequence: CATSREPTGILDGYTF.

The V call is TRBV5-1, the J call TRBJ2-7; TRBD1 agrees at 8 bases. Unmatched junction bases numbered 4, after V lost 3 bases and J lost 2 bases. CDR1 SGHRS and CDR2 YFSETQ come from the germline V gene. The CDR3 covers 14 residues. CDR3 in amino acids: CASSWGTGAYEQYF. The CDR3 coding sequence is TGCGCCAGCAGCTGGGGGACAGGTGCCTACGAGCAGTACTTC.

J is TRBJ2-5 and V is TRBV28; TRBD1 aligns across 9 bases. V lost 6 bases and J lost 4; bases outside the gene matches: 9. The CDR3 sequence is 15 residues long. Germline CDR1 is MDHEN and CDR2 is SYDVKM. Here the CDR3 reads CASRQTGGIAETQYF. In DNA, the CDR3 is TGTGCCAGCAGACAAACAGGGGGCATCGCAGAGACCCAGTACTTC. Supplemented by reference TRBV28 and TRBJ2-5, the full variable domain reads DVKVTQSSRYLVKRTGEKVFLECVQDMDHENMFWYRQDPGLGLRLIYFSYDVKMKEKGDIPEGYSVSREKKERFSLILESASTNQTSMYLCASRQTGGIAETQYFGPGTRLLVL.

This sequence joins TRBV5-6 and TRBJ1-2; 7 bases are shared with TRBD1. The V gene end was trimmed by 4 bases and the J gene end by 3 bases; junction bases not matched to a gene: 9. The CDR3 has 15 amino acids. The germline V gene has CDR1 SGHDT and CDR2 YYEEEE. CDR3 in amino acids: CASSAITGVDYGYTF. The CDR3 DNA sequence: TGTGCCAGCAGCGCGATAACAGGGGTCGACTATGGCTACACCTTC.

A few counts support this clone. The V call is TRBV10-3, the J call TRBJ2-7; TRBD2 might be the D (5 bases). The V and J ends lost 10 bases and 0 bases respectively, with 13 bases between them. Germline CDR1 is ENHRY and CDR2 is SYGVKD. The CDR3 spans 13 residues. The CDR3 protein is CATTPGSSYEQYF. Here the CDR3 DNA reads TGTGCCACAACCCCGGGGAGCTCCTACGAGCAGTACTTC.